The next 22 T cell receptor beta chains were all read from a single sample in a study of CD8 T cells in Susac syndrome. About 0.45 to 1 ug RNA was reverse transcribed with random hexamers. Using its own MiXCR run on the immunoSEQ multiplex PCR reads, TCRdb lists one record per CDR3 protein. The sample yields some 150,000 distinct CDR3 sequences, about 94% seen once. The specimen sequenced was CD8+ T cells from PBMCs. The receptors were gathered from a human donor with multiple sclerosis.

The CDR3: CASSLIPLGRLGNEQFF. Written as DNA, the CDR3 is TGTGCCAGCAGCTTAATTCCATTAGGACGACTAGGCAATGAGCAGTTCTTC. The chain uses TRBV7-8 and TRBJ2-1, with D possibly being TRBD2 (6 bases). Germline V gene data show CDR1 as SGHVS and CDR2 as FQNEAQ. V dropped 2 bases and J dropped 6 bases, with 20 bases sitting between them. This CDR3 is 17 amino acids long. The whole variable domain, filled in from reference TRBV7-8 and TRBJ2-1, reads GAGVSQSPRYKVAKRGQDVALRCDPISGHVSLFWYQQALGQGPEFLTYFQNEAQLDKSGLPSDRFFAERPEGSVSTLKIQRTQQEDSAVYLCASSLIPLGRLGNEQFFGPGTRLTVL.

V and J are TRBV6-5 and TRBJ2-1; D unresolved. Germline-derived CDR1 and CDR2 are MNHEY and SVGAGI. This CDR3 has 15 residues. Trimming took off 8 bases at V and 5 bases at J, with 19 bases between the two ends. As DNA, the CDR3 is TGTGCCAGCCGACTCTACTCTCGTCTCGACAATGAGCAGTTCTTC. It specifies CASRLYSRLDNEQFF.

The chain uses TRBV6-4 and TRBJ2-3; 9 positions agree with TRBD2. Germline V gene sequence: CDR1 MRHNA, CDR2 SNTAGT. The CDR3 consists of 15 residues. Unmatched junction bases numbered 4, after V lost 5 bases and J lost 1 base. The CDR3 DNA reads TGTGCCAGCAGTACTATAGCGGGGGGCACAGATACGCAGTATTTT. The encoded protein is CASSTIAGGTDTQYF.

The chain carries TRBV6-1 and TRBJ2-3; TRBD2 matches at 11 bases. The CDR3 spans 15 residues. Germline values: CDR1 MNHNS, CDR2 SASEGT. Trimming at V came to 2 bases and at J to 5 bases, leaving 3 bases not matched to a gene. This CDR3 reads CASSELTSGGDTQYF. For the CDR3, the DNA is TGTGCCAGCAGTGAACTCACTAGCGGGGGAGATACGCAGTATTTT.

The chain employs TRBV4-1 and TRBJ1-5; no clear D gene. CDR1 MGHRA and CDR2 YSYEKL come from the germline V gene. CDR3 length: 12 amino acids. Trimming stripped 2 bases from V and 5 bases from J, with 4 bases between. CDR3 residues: CASSQSDQPQHF. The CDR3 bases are TGCGCCAGCAGCCAATCTGATCAGCCCCAGCATTTT.

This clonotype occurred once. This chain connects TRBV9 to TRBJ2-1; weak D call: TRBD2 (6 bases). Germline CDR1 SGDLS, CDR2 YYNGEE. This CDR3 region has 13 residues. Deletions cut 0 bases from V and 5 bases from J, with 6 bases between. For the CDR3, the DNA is TGTGCCAGCAGCGTAGTAGCGGACAATGAGCAGTTCTTC. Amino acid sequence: CASSVVADNEQFF. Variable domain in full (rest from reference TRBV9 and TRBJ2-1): DSGVTQTPKHLITATGQRVTLRCSPRSGDLSVYWYQQSLDQGLQFLIQYYNGEERAKGNILERFSAQQFPDLHSELNLSSLELGDSALYFCASSVVADNEQFFGPGTRLTVL.

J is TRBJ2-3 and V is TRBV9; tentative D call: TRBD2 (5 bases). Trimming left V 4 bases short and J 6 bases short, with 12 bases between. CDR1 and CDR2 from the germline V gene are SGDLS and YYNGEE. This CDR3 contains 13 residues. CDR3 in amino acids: CASSIGLADTQYF. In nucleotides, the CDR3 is TGTGCCAGCAGCATAGGGCTAGCCGATACGCAGTATTTT. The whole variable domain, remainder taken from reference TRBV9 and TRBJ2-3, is DSGVTQTPKHLITATGQRVTLRCSPRSGDLSVYWYQQSLDQGLQFLIQYYNGEERAKGNILERFSAQQFPDLHSELNLSSLELGDSALYFCASSIGLADTQYFGPGTRLTVL.

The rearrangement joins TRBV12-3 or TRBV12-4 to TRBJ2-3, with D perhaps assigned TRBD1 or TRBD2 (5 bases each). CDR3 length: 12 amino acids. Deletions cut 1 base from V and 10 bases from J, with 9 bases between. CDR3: CASSLGGKAQYF. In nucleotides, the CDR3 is TGTGCCAGCAGTTTAGGGGGGAAAGCGCAGTATTTT.

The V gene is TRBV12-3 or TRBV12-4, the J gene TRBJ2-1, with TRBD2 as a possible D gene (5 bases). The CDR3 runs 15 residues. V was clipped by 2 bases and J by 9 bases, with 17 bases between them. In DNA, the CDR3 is TGTGCCAGCAGTTTACCCGGGGATCGTCGGACTGAGCAGTTCTTC. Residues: CASSLPGDRRTEQFF.

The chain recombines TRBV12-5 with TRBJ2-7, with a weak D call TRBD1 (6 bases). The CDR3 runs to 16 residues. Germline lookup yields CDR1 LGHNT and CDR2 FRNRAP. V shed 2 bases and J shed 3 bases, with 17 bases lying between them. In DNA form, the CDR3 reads TGTGCTAGTGGTTTGTCTACCGGGACACCGGGCTACGAGCAGTACTTC. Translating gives CASGLSTGTPGYEQYF. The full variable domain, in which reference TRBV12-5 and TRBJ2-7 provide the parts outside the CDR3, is DARVTQTPRHKVTEMGQEVTMRCQPILGHNTVFWYRQTMMQGLELLAYFRNRAPLDDSGMPKDRFSAEMPDATLATLKIQPSEPRDSAVYFCASGLSTGTPGYEQYFGPGTRLTVT.

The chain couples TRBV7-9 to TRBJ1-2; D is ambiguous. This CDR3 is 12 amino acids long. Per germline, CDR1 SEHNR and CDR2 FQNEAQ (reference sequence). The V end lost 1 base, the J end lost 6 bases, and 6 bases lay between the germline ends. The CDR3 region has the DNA TGTGCCAGCAGCTTAGGGGCGGATGGCTACACCTTC. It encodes CASSLGADGYTF.

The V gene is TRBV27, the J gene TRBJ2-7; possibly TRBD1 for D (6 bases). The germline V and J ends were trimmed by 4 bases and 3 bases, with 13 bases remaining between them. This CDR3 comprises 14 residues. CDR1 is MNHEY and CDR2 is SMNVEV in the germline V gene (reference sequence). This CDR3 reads CASSSTGRYYEQYF. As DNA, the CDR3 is TGTGCCAGCAGTTCGACAGGACGGTACTACGAGCAGTACTTC.

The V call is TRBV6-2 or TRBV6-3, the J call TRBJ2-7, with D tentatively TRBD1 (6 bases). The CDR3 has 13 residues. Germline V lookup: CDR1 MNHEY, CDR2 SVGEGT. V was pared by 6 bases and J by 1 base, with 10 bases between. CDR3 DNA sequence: TGTGCCAGCAGCTGGACAGATTCCTACGAGCAGTACTTC. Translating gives CASSWTDSYEQYF.

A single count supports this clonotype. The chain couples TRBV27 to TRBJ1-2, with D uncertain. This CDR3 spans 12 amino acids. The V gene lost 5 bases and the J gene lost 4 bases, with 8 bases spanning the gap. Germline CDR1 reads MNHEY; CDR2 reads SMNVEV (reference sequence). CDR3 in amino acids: CASSPRGYGYTF. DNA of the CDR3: TGTGCCAGCAGTCCCCGGGGCTATGGCTACACCTTC.

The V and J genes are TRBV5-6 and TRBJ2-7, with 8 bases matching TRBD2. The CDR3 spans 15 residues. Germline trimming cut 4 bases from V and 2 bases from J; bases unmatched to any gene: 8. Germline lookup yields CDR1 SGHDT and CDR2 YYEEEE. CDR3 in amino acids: CASSAPGGSPYEQYF. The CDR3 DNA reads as TGTGCCAGCAGCGCGCCGGGGGGGTCCCCCTACGAGCAGTACTTC.

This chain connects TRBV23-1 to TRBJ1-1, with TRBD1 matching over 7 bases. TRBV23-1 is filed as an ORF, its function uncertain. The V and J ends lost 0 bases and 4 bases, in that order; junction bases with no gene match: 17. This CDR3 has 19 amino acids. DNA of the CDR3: TGCGCCAGCAGTCAATCTATGGCGACAGGGAAGGGCAGGTGCACTGAAGCTTTCTTT. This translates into CASSQSMATGKGRCTEAFF.

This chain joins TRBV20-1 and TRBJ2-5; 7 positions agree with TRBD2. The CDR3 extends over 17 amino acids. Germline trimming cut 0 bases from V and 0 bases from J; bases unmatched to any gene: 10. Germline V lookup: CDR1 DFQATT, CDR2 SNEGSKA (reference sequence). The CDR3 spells CSARDIASGEYQETQYF. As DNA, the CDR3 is TGCAGTGCTAGAGATATCGCCAGCGGGGAGTACCAAGAGACCCAGTACTTC.

The CDR3 DNA is TGTGCCAGCAGCTTTGGTGGGAGCAATGAGCAGTTCTTC. As protein: CASSFGGSNEQFF. The chain joins TRBV5-4 to TRBJ2-1; D may be TRBD2 (5 bases). The CDR3 runs 13 residues. Germline values: CDR1 SGHNT, CDR2 YYREEE (reference sequence). Between the trimmed V and J ends, which lost 2 bases and 6 bases, there was a span of 9 bases.

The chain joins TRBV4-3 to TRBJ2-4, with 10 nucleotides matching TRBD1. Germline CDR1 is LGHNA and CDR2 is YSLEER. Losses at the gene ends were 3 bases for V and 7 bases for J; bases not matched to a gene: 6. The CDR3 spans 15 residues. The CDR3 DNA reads TGCGCCAGCAGCCAGGACAGGGGGTATCGGAACATTCAGTACTTC. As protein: CASSQDRGYRNIQYF.

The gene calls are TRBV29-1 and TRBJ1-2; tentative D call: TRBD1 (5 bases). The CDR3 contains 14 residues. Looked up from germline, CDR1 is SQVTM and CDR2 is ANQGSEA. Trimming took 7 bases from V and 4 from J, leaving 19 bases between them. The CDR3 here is CSAGRGDSLYGYTF. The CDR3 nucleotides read TGCAGCGCGGGGCGGGGTGACAGCCTCTATGGCTACACCTTC. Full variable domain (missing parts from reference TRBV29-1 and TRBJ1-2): SAVISQKPSRDICQRGTSLTIQCQVDSQVTMMFWYRQQPGQSLTLIATANQGSEATYESGFVIDKFPISRPNLTFSTLTVSNMSPEDSSIYLCSAGRGDSLYGYTFGSGTRLTVV.

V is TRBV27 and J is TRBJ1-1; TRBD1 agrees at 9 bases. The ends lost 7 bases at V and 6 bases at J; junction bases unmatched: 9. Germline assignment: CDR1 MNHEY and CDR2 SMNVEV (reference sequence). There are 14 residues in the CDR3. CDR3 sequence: CASKKTGGKAEAFF. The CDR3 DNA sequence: TGTGCCAGCAAAAAGACAGGGGGGAAGGCTGAAGCTTTCTTT.

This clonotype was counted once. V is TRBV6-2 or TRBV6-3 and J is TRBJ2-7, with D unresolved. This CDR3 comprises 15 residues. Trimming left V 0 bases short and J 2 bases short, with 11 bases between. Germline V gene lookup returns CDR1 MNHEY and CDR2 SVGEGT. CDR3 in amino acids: CASSYSSPPTYEQYF. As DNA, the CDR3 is TGTGCCAGCAGTTACTCAAGTCCCCCTACCTACGAGCAGTACTTC.